The present T cell receptor beta chain was sequenced within a study of graft-versus-host responses after intestinal transplantation. Findings of the study overall: Some GvH clones were seen earlier in gut or blood, suggesting intestinal origin. Some patients had graft-donor T cell macrochimerism. In their allografts, the ratios of graft-versus-host to host-versus-graft T cell clones were high.

Repertoires were generated with immunoSEQ multiplex PCR, while TCRdb's copy carries only in-frame clones and drops some. This sample has roughly 15,000 clones, with about a third found just once. Plating combined 200,000 CFSE-labeled responder cells with 200,000 irradiated, violet-dye-labeled stimulator cells. Researchers sorted proliferating CFSE-low CD3+CD4+ and CD3+CD8+ responders once the reaction had finished. The V gene end was trimmed by 5 bases and the J gene end by 2 bases; junction bases not matched to a gene: 13. Germline values: CDR1 SEHNR, CDR2 FQNEAQ (reference sequence). The CDR3 sequence is 17 residues long.

This specimen consisted of alloreactive CD8+ T cells from a mixed lymphocyte reaction culture, obtained before intestinal transplant. Subset described: CFSE-low proliferating T cells sorted from approximately 6-day pre-transplant mixed lymphocyte reaction (GvH or HvG direction). The receptor's source is a human patient who received an intestinal transplant. The chain uses TRBV7-9 and TRBJ2-5; 8 bases map to TRBD2. CDR3 DNA: TGTGCCAGCAGCCAAAGAAGGGCTAGCGGGCATCAAGAGACCCAGTACTTC. As protein: CASSQRRASGHQETQYF.